The clone carrying this T cell receptor (beta chain) was observed a handful of times. Its specificity is not known. CDR1 and CDR2 (germline): KGHSH, LQKENI. CDR3 length equals 13 residues. The V end lost 8 bases, the J end lost 1 base, and 11 bases lay between the germline ends. The data were taken from a study of identical twins. General observations from the study: Out-of-frame alpha sequences shared by twins were enriched for low generation probability.

One entry per CDR3 protein results from TCRdb running MiXCR on the 5' RACE reads. The sample contains approximately 230,000 distinct CDR3 sequences, about 14% of which appear only once. Sequenced input: memory (CD45RO+) T cells sorted from blood. This clonotype was sampled from a woman aged 18 to 35 in good health. The V and J genes are TRBV18 and TRBJ2-5; no definite D call. CDR3 residues: CASALGVQETQYF. The DNA of the CDR3 is TGTGCCAGCGCACTTGGGGTCCAAGAGACCCAGTACTTC.